What follows are 5 T cell receptor beta chains derived from one specimen sequenced in a study of T cell repertoires in cytomegalovirus infection. These receptors have no known antigen. TCRdb called the reads again in MiXCR, with one record for every CDR3 protein. Found here are about 500,000 distinct CDR3 sequences, roughly a third of them singletons; the top ten hold under 20%. This material consisted of cultured PBMCs, taken from culture after CMV antigen stimulation. Receptors were obtained from a human donor in good health (CMV status not recorded). Some clones in this sample may be carry-over from other donors' samples.

The V gene is TRBV12-3 or TRBV12-4, the J gene TRBJ1-1, with 7 bases lining up with TRBD1. V shed 6 bases, J shed 4 bases, and the junction held 5 bases outside the gene matches. This CDR3 has 13 residues. The CDR3 sequence is CASSPTGITEAFF. The CDR3, as DNA: TGTGCCAGCAGCCCGACAGGGATCACTGAAGCTTTCTTT.

This rearrangement joins TRBV20-1 to TRBJ2-2, with D unclear. From germline, CDR1 is DFQATT and CDR2 SNEGSKA (reference sequence). Trimming pared 5 bases from V and 1 base from J, leaving 8 bases between. The CDR3 has 13 amino acids. As DNA, the CDR3 is TGCAGTGCTGGCGGAAGGAACACCGGGGAGCTGTTTTTT. As protein: CSAGGRNTGELFF.

This clonotype turned up a few times. This chain uses TRBV7-9 with TRBJ1-1, with a possible D match to TRBD1 (6 bases). The CDR3 runs 14 residues. The V gene lost 6 bases and the J gene lost 0 bases, with 11 bases spanning the gap. Per germline, CDR1 SEHNR and CDR2 FQNEAQ (reference sequence). DNA for the CDR3: TGTGCCAGCAGACAGGGCCTGATGAACACTGAAGCTTTCTTT. It translates to CASRQGLMNTEAFF.

This chain uses TRBV11-2 with TRBJ2-3; 10 bases line up with TRBD2. Germline V gene data show CDR1 as SGHAT and CDR2 as FQNNGV. This CDR3 is 19 amino acids long. The V segment lost 1 base and the J segment 3 bases; nucleotides outside the gene matches: 13. Here the CDR3 reads CASSLGGKASGRPTDTQYF. As DNA, the CDR3 is TGTGCCAGCAGCTTAGGGGGAAAGGCTAGCGGGAGACCGACAGATACGCAGTATTTT.

This clonotype has more than one count but fewer than ten. CDR3 loop: CASSSLGSGGIQPQHF. DNA of the CDR3: TGTGCCAGCAGTTCCCTAGGATCGGGGGGCATTCAGCCCCAGCATTTT. This chain uses TRBV27 with TRBJ1-5, with TRBD1 as a possible D gene (6 bases). From germline, CDR1 is MNHEY and CDR2 SMNVEV (reference sequence). The CDR3 is made up of 16 amino acids. The V end lost 4 bases, the J end lost 6 bases, and 19 bases lay between the germline ends.